This T cell receptor (beta chain) was found in a study of response to subunit inactivated influenza vaccine. Study-level points and caveats: New T cells are recruited in small numbers by each seasonal influenza vaccination, according to the authors' suggestion.

A word on this clonotype: Its target is unknown.

TCRdb fed the RT-PCR reads into MiXCR, producing one record per CDR3 protein. Of more than 600,000 distinct CDR3 sequences in the sample, about 18% were seen once. There are 15 residues in the CDR3. Per germline, CDR1 SSHAT and CDR2 FNYEAQ (reference sequence). Trimming stripped 2 bases from V and 5 bases from J, with 15 bases between. The chain links TRBV7-7 to TRBJ2-5; the D gene could be TRBD1 or TRBD2 (6 bases each). The sequences come from PBMCs from blood, collected 4 to 6 days after vaccination. This clonotype was obtained from a man aged 50 to 59 who received an inactivated influenza vaccine. The CDR3 reads CASSLRGDGGETQYF. The CDR3 DNA sequence: TGTGCCAGCAGCTTAAGGGGGGACGGGGGTGAGACCCAGTACTTC.